The 14 T cell receptor beta chains listed next were all sequenced from one sample in a study of blood T cell repertoires in COVID-19. TCRdb's table, derived via immunoSEQ multiplex PCR, lists solely in-frame clones and lacks some. This sample has approximately 260,000 clones, with approximately 88% found just once. The sample taken for sequencing was PBMCs or T cells enriched from blood (not recorded which). The source is a woman aged 35 to 49 with acute COVID-19.

The chain uses TRBV18 and TRBJ1-5, with 8 bases lining up with TRBD1. The germline gives CDR1 KGHSH, CDR2 LQKENI. The V gene end was trimmed by 3 bases and the J gene end by 6 bases; junction bases not matched to a gene: 13. CDR3 length equals 17 residues. The CDR3 loop is CASSPVPDRGFSQPQHF. CDR3 nucleotides: TGTGCCAGCTCACCCGTCCCAGACAGGGGCTTTAGTCAGCCCCAGCATTTT.

The J gene is TRBJ2-3, the V gene TRBV5-1, with unresolved D. The CDR3 has 13 amino acids. V gave up 6 bases and J gave up 2 bases, with 10 bases separating them. Per germline, CDR1 SGHRS and CDR2 YFSETQ. This chain's CDR3 is CASKTFSTDTQYF. The CDR3 nucleotides read TGCGCCAGCAAAACTTTCTCCACAGATACGCAGTATTTT.

The rearrangement links TRBV28 to TRBJ2-5; 8 positions match TRBD1. From germline, CDR1 is MDHEN and CDR2 SYDVKM. The CDR3 has 14 residues. V was clipped by 6 bases and J by 5 bases; unmatched bases: 8. The CDR3 nucleotides are TGTGCCAGCAGAACCGGGACAGGTTTGGAGACCCAGTACTTC. Its protein is CASRTGTGLETQYF.

The V and J genes are TRBV20-1 and TRBJ2-3, with D perhaps given as TRBD1 or TRBD2 (5 bases each). Germline V gives CDR1 DFQATT, CDR2 SNEGSKA (reference sequence). The V gene lost 5 bases and the J gene lost 4 bases, with 10 bases spanning the gap. This CDR3 spans 12 amino acids. The CDR3, as DNA: TGCAGTGCTGGTGGGGGAGCAGATACGCAGTATTTT. Translated: CSAGGGADTQYF.

This chain links TRBV5-1 with TRBJ2-1; D is undetermined. The CDR3 totals 12 residues. The V gene lost 1 base and the J gene lost 7 bases, with 6 bases spanning the gap. Germline values: CDR1 SGHRS, CDR2 YFSETQ. The CDR3 nucleotides are TGCGCCAGCAGCTTGTCTAGGAATGAGCAGTTCTTC. Translated: CASSLSRNEQFF.

The chain recombines TRBV7-8 with TRBJ2-1; TRBD2 aligns across 11 bases. The germline V gene encodes CDR1 SGHVS and CDR2 FQNEAQ. CDR3 length: 17 amino acids. Unmatched junction bases numbered 14, after V lost 6 bases and J lost 7 bases. CDR3 sequence reads: CASSRSGRGALVNEQFF. The DNA of the CDR3 is TGTGCCAGCAGTCGTAGCGGGAGGGGGGCCCTTGTGAATGAGCAGTTCTTC.

This chain links TRBV5-8 with TRBJ1-2; D ambiguous. This CDR3 comprises 13 residues. Germline lookup yields CDR1 SGHTS and CDR2 YDEGEE. Trimming stripped 7 bases from V and 4 bases from J, with 14 bases between. CDR3 sequence: CASGLFQAYGYTF. The CDR3, as DNA: TGTGCCAGCGGATTGTTCCAGGCCTATGGCTACACCTTC.

CDR3 sequence: CASSEQQGTGSPLHF. The CDR3 bases are TGTGCCAGCAGCGAACAACAGGGGACGGGTTCACCCCTCCACTTT. The V call is TRBV7-3, the J call TRBJ1-6; 7 nucleotides align to TRBD1. The CDR3 consists of 15 residues. The germline gives CDR1 SGHTA, CDR2 FQGTGA. V lost 5 bases, J lost 9 bases, and 10 bases stayed unmatched.

V usage is TRBV24-1 and J usage is TRBJ1-1, with TRBD1 as a possible D gene (5 bases). CDR3 length: 13 amino acids. Germline V CDR1 and CDR2: KGHDR, SFDVKD. Trimming pared 7 bases from V and 1 base from J, leaving 9 bases between. This chain's CDR3 is CATRNTGNTEAFF. Here the CDR3 DNA reads TGTGCCACCAGAAATACAGGGAACACTGAAGCTTTCTTT.

This sequence joins TRBV19 and TRBJ1-4; the match to TRBD1 covers 11 bases. The CDR3 contains 15 residues. Germline V CDR1 and CDR2: LNHDA, SQIVND (reference sequence). V dropped 4 bases and J dropped 8; count of bases not matched to a gene: 6. The CDR3 DNA follows: TGTGCCAGTAGTAATCGGGACAGGGGGGAAGAAAAACTGTTTTTT. It translates to CASSNRDRGEEKLFF.

The DNA for the CDR3 is TGCGCCAGCAGCCAACGGACAGGGAAGACTCCGCGATCCTACAATGAGCAGTTCTTC. As protein: CASSQRTGKTPRSYNEQFF. The V call is TRBV4-3, the J call TRBJ2-1; TRBD1 matches at 8 bases. This CDR3 is 19 amino acids long. With 2 bases clipped from V and 1 base from J, the junction kept 13 bases outside the gene matches. Germline assignment: CDR1 LGHNA and CDR2 YSLEER.

This chain connects TRBV7-3 to TRBJ2-1, with TRBD2 matching over 12 bases. Losses at the gene ends were 1 base for V and 8 bases for J; bases not matched to a gene: 6. This CDR3 is 16 amino acids long. Germline CDR1 and CDR2: SGHTA and FQGTGA. The CDR3: CASSLMRLAGGHEQFF. CDR3 in DNA: TGTGCCAGCAGCTTAATGCGGCTAGCGGGAGGGCATGAGCAGTTCTTC.

V gene TRBV24-1 combines with J gene TRBJ2-5, with D possibly matching TRBD1 (5 bases). V lost 6 bases, J lost 8 bases, and 27 bases lay in between. This CDR3 has 17 amino acids. Looked up from germline, CDR1 is KGHDR and CDR2 is SFDVKD. CDR3 protein: CATSSHNPDNRTGTQYF. The DNA for the CDR3 is TGTGCCACCAGTTCCCATAACCCGGACAACAGAACGGGTACCCAGTACTTC.

The V gene is TRBV10-1, the J gene TRBJ2-3, with a weak D call TRBD1 (6 bases). Germline assignment: CDR1 WNHNN and CDR2 SYGVQD (reference sequence). Trimming took off 10 bases at V and 6 bases at J, with 23 bases between the two ends. The CDR3 has 15 residues. In DNA form, the CDR3 reads TGCGCCACCAGCGGAGGACAGATTTCCTCCGATACGCAGTATTTT. It codes for CATSGGQISSDTQYF.